Each of the 28 T cell receptor beta chains below was sequenced from the same sample in a study of naive and memory T cell subsets. An oligonucleotide containing a UMI was ligated to the 3' end of TCR cDNA. Ligated cDNA underwent four rounds of PCR with nested alpha and beta constant region primers and SP2. TCRdb called the 5' RACE reads again in MiXCR, with one record for every CDR3 protein. The sample lists roughly 56,000 distinct CDR3 sequences, roughly 7% seen once, with 9% to 10% in the top ten. The receptor set was obtained from a male donor in good health.

This clonotype was found a few times. The V and J genes are TRBV5-5 and TRBJ2-3; D is uncertain. The CDR3 is 19 amino acids. The V gene's germline CDR1 is SGHKS and CDR2 YYEKEE (reference sequence). V was trimmed by 1 base and J by 2 bases, leaving 23 bases between them. In nucleotides, the CDR3 is TGTGCCAGCAGCTTGCTGCCCCCGACCATGGGTTGGGTCACAGATACGCAGTATTTT. It codes for CASSLLPPTMGWVTDTQYF. Full variable domain (remainder filled in from reference TRBV5-5 and TRBJ2-3): DAGVTQSPTHLIKTRGQQVTLRCSPISGHKSVSWYQQVLGQGPQFIFQYYEKEERGRGNFPDRFSARQFPNYSSELNVNALLLGDSALYLCASSLLPPTMGWVTDTQYFGPGTRLTVL.

This clonotype was seen a few times. V and J are TRBV6-1 and TRBJ1-5, with D possibly TRBD1 on 5 matching bases. With 2 bases removed from V and 7 bases from J, the gap between germline ends came to 12 bases. Germline V gives CDR1 MNHNS, CDR2 SASEGT. The CDR3 runs 14 residues. CDR3 sequence reads: CASSETRGEQPQHF. CDR3 DNA: TGTGCCAGCAGTGAAACAAGGGGTGAGCAGCCCCAGCATTTT.

The chain uses TRBV25-1 and TRBJ2-5, with TRBD2 matching over 7 bases. This CDR3 comprises 17 residues. Losses at the gene ends were 4 bases for V and 4 bases for J; bases not matched to a gene: 15. Germline loops: CDR1 MGHDK, CDR2 SYGVNS. The CDR3, as DNA: TGTGCCAGCAGTGGCCACGCTTCTAGCGGAGATCGAGAGACCCAGTACTTC. The encoded protein is CASSGHASSGDRETQYF. The whole variable domain, remainder taken from reference TRBV25-1 and TRBJ2-5, is EADIYQTPRYLVIGTGKKITLECSQTMGHDKMYWYQQDPGMELHLIHYSYGVNSTEKGDLSSESTVSRIRTEHFPLTLESARPSHTSQYLCASSGHASSGDRETQYFGPGTRLLVL.

In regard to this clonotype: At one end the junction does not follow the germline gene, possibly because of a read error. This chain connects TRBV3-1 to TRBJ2-7, with 9 bases matching TRBD2. The germline gives CDR1 LGHDT, CDR2 YNNKEL (reference sequence). The CDR3 runs to 15 residues. The CDR3 reads CDSSPGASGNYEQYF. The CDR3 DNA reads TGTGACAGCAGCCCCGGGGCTAGCGGGAACTACGAGCAGTACTTC.

The genes are TRBV5-1 and TRBJ1-1; the D gene is possibly TRBD1 (5 bases). Germline-derived CDR1 and CDR2 are SGHRS and YFSETQ. Trimming left V 0 bases short and J 7 bases short, with 13 bases between. CDR3 length: 14 amino acids. The CDR3 loop reads CASSLEGSGVEAFF. The CDR3 nucleotides read TGCGCCAGCAGCTTGGAGGGGAGCGGAGTTGAAGCTTTCTTT.

This chain joins TRBV20-1 and TRBJ2-7; the match to TRBD2 covers 10 bases. V lost 6 bases to trimming and J lost 3 bases; unmatched junction nucleotides: 8. This CDR3 region has 14 residues. Germline assignment: CDR1 DFQATT and CDR2 SNEGSKA (reference sequence). Here the CDR3 DNA reads TGCAGTGCCCGATCCGGGACTAGCGACTACGAGCAGTACTTC. Translated: CSARSGTSDYEQYF.

Many counts were recorded for this clonotype. The genes are TRBV19 and TRBJ1-2; D is unclear. CDR1 and CDR2 (germline): LNHDA, SQIVND (reference sequence). With 2 bases removed from V and 7 bases from J, the gap between germline ends came to 17 bases. This CDR3 comprises 15 residues. CDR3 sequence reads: CASSIKGHLLPGYTF. In DNA form, the CDR3 reads TGTGCCAGTAGTATAAAAGGGCATCTCCTTCCTGGCTACACCTTC.

This clonotype showed up many times. This chain joins TRBV12-3 or TRBV12-4 and TRBJ2-7, with D perhaps matching TRBD2 (5 bases). With 3 bases removed from V and 1 base from J, the gap between germline ends came to 10 bases. The CDR3 runs to 14 residues. This chain's CDR3 is CASSLDFRSYEQYF. CDR3 bases: TGTGCCAGCAGTTTGGACTTTAGGTCCTACGAGCAGTACTTC.

This clonotype was counted at least ten times. CDR3 residues: CSVIGYGYTF. CDR3 bases: TGCAGCGTGATTGGCTATGGCTACACCTTC. This chain uses TRBV29-1 with TRBJ1-2; the D is unclear. The CDR3 is made up of 10 amino acids. Germline CDR1 SQVTM, CDR2 ANQGSEA. Between the trimmed V and J ends, which lost 6 bases and 4 bases, there was a span of 6 bases.

The genes are TRBV4-1 and TRBJ1-6, with D hard to call. Germline V gives CDR1 MGHRA, CDR2 YSYEKL. The CDR3 is 17 amino acids. The V end lost 4 bases, the J end lost 2 bases, and 15 bases lay between the germline ends. CDR3 protein: CASSRTEEAAYNSPLHF. CDR3 DNA sequence: TGCGCCAGCAGCCGAACCGAGGAGGCAGCCTATAATTCACCCCTCCACTTT.

There are many counts of this clonotype. V is TRBV5-1 and J is TRBJ2-1, with 7 nucleotides matching TRBD1. The CDR3 loop spans 15 amino acids. Germline CDR1 reads SGHRS; CDR2 reads YFSETQ. Trimming took 4 bases from V and 3 from J; bases not matched to a gene: 7. The CDR3 is CASSKGQELYNEQFF. The CDR3 DNA is TGCGCCAGCAGCAAAGGACAGGAACTCTACAATGAGCAGTTCTTC.

This clonotype showed up just a few times. This chain uses TRBV29-1 with TRBJ2-3; D gene uncertain. The V end lost 4 bases, the J end lost 7 bases, and 6 bases lay between the germline ends. Germline V lookup: CDR1 SQVTM, CDR2 ANQGSEA. There are 10 residues in the CDR3. The chain's CDR3 is CSVGPNTQYF. The CDR3 DNA sequence: TGCAGCGTTGGGCCCAATACGCAGTATTTT.

This clonotype was seen ten or more times. The V gene is TRBV12-3 or TRBV12-4, the J gene TRBJ2-3, with 11 bases aligning to TRBD2. V gave up 7 bases and J gave up 2 bases; unmatched junction bases: 2. The CDR3 has 14 residues. CDR3 nucleotides: TGTGCCAGCACACTAGCGGGGGTCACAGATACGCAGTATTTT. It codes for CASTLAGVTDTQYF.

This clonotype occurred many times. The V gene is TRBV12-3 or TRBV12-4, the J gene TRBJ2-1; TRBD2 matches at 10 bases. CDR3 size: 14 residues. V lost 2 bases and J lost 15; bases outside the gene matches: 10. This CDR3 reads CASSLSLLGLALFF. The DNA for the CDR3 is TGTGCCAGCAGTTTAAGCCTTTTGGGACTAGCGCTGTTCTTC.

The CDR3 is CASSSDRNEQYF. In DNA, the CDR3 is TGTGCCAGCAGCTCCGACAGAAACGAGCAGTACTTC. The gene calls are TRBV5-4 and TRBJ2-7; perhaps TRBD1 as D (5 bases). The CDR3 covers 12 residues. The V gene lost 3 bases and the J gene lost 5 bases, with 9 bases spanning the gap. In germline, CDR1 is SGHNT, CDR2 YYREEE (reference sequence).

V and J are TRBV19 and TRBJ1-5; TRBD1 matches 8 bases. Germline-derived CDR1 and CDR2 are LNHDA and SQIVND (reference sequence). The CDR3 is made up of 18 amino acids. Trimming took 3 bases from V and 0 from J; bases not matched to a gene: 10. CDR3 in DNA: TGTGCCAGTAGTATTTTAAGACAGGGGCCTTATAGCAATCAGCCCCAGCATTTT. Protein sequence: CASSILRQGPYSNQPQHF. Using reference TRBV19 and TRBJ1-5 for the parts outside the CDR3, the full variable domain is DGGITQSPKYLFRKEGQNVTLSCEQNLNHDAMYWYRQDPGQGLRLIYYSQIVNDFQKGDIAEGYSVSREKKESFPLTVTSAQKNPTAFYLCASSILRQGPYSNQPQHFGDGTRLSIL.

This chain links TRBV19 with TRBJ1-1, with 10 bases matching TRBD1. CDR3 size: 17 residues. With 4 bases clipped from V and 1 base from J, the junction kept 9 bases outside the gene matches. Per germline, CDR1 LNHDA and CDR2 SQIVND (reference sequence). The CDR3: CASSTNDRGLGNTEAFF. The CDR3 DNA is TGTGCCAGTAGTACCAACGACAGGGGGCTAGGGAACACTGAAGCTTTCTTT.

This clonotype was picked up many times. A much larger clonotype is one base distant, so this may be a read error. This sequence joins TRBV6-5 and TRBJ2-1; weak D call: TRBD2 (6 bases). The CDR3 contains 16 residues. Germline V CDR1 and CDR2: MNHEY, SVGAGI. CDR3 region: CANSYLGFGGTLGLVF. DNA for the CDR3: TGTGCCAACAGTTACTTGGGGTTCGGAGGGACTCTTGGGTTGGTCTTC.

V gene TRBV6-1 combines with J gene TRBJ2-2; TRBD1 is a possible D gene (5 bases). The germline V gene encodes CDR1 MNHNS and CDR2 SASEGT. With 1 base removed from V and 5 bases from J, the gap between germline ends came to 11 bases. The CDR3 contains 15 residues. CDR3 amino acids: CASSEVRARTGELFF. In DNA, the CDR3 is TGTGCCAGCAGTGAAGTCAGGGCTAGGACCGGGGAGCTGTTTTTT.

There are many counts of this clonotype. The chain links TRBV6-1 to TRBJ2-1, with 12 bases aligning to TRBD2. The CDR3 totals 15 residues. J lost 7 bases, V lost 6 bases, and 7 bases had no gene match. Germline V gives CDR1 MNHNS, CDR2 SASEGT. The CDR3 nucleotides read TGTGCCAGCAGCTCGACTAGCGGGAGTGGTAATGAGCAGTTCTTC. This translates into CASSSTSGSGNEQFF.

The sample holds a few counts of this clonotype. This chain joins TRBV29-1 and TRBJ2-3; TRBD2 matches 12 bases. This CDR3 is built from 16 residues. The germline gives CDR1 SQVTM, CDR2 ANQGSEA. J gave up 0 bases and V 4 bases, and 5 bases lay outside the gene matches. The CDR3 region has the DNA TGCAGCGTTGCACCACTAGCGGGGGGAAGCACAGATACGCAGTATTTT. It translates to CSVAPLAGGSTDTQYF.

The chain is built from TRBV6-6 and TRBJ2-2; 9 bases line up with TRBD1. Losses at the gene ends were 8 bases for V and 4 bases for J; bases not matched to a gene: 17. Per the germline V gene, CDR1 is MNHNY and CDR2 is SVGAGI (reference sequence). The CDR3 consists of 18 residues. CDR3 loop: CASRPGTGLSPRTGELFF. CDR3 DNA sequence: TGTGCCAGCCGTCCCGGGACAGGGTTATCGCCCCGCACCGGGGAGCTGTTTTTT.

This chain connects TRBV12-3 or TRBV12-4 to TRBJ1-2; unclear D gene. Trimming removed 5 bases at V and 1 base at J, with 8 bases between. The CDR3 consists of 13 residues. The CDR3 DNA is TGTGCCAGCAGTGCGACGGATAACTATGGCTACACCTTC. Residues: CASSATDNYGYTF.

The chain uses TRBV19 and TRBJ2-1, with D hard to call. V lost 4 bases to trimming and J lost 1 base, with 8 bases between them. The CDR3 is 14 residues long. Germline CDR1 reads LNHDA; CDR2 reads SQIVND (reference sequence). CDR3 nucleotide sequence: TGTGCCAGTAGTACGGACGGGTCCTACAATGAGCAGTTCTTC. It codes for CASSTDGSYNEQFF.

The table lists this clonotype with a count of one. One junction end disagrees with the germline gene, perhaps due to a read error. V usage is TRBV4-1 and J usage is TRBJ2-5; D may correspond to TRBD1 or TRBD2 (6 bases each). Germline loops: CDR1 MGHRA, CDR2 YSYEKL. The CDR3 has 17 amino acids. CDR3 loop: CTSSHPAWGAIQETQYF. CDR3 in DNA: TGCACCAGCAGCCATCCCGCCTGGGGGGCGATCCAAGAGACCCAGTACTTC.

The V call is TRBV2, the J call TRBJ2-3; D might be TRBD2 (5 bases). CDR1 and CDR2 from the germline V gene are SNHLY and FYNNEI. The CDR3 loop spans 16 amino acids. Deletions cut 4 bases from V and 0 bases from J, with 14 bases between. CDR3 loop: CASSAFNRGSTDTQYF. The CDR3, as DNA: TGTGCCAGCAGTGCGTTTAATAGAGGGAGCACAGATACGCAGTATTTT.

This clonotype was found a few times. The V call is TRBV19, the J call TRBJ2-1, with D possibly TRBD2 on 6 matching bases. Germline CDR1 is LNHDA and CDR2 is SQIVND (reference sequence). The CDR3 consists of 14 residues. The V and J ends lost 1 base and 2 bases respectively, with 6 bases between them. CDR3 loop: CASSIGGAYNEQFF. DNA of the CDR3: TGTGCCAGTAGTATAGGGGGGGCCTACAATGAGCAGTTCTTC.

This clonotype was detected a few times. The CDR3 protein is CASSLGQGRTDTQYF. The CDR3 bases are TGTGCCAGCAGCTTAGGGCAGGGGAGAACAGATACGCAGTATTTT. The chain uses TRBV11-3 and TRBJ2-3, with a possible D match to TRBD1 (6 bases). V was trimmed by 1 base and J by 3 bases, leaving 11 bases between them. This CDR3 has 15 residues. From germline, CDR1 is SGHNT and CDR2 YENEEA.